This TCR beta chain is drawn from a study of T cell repertoires in cytomegalovirus infection. Study overall: CMV epitopes, recently identified HLA-C-restricted and well-studied HLA-B-restricted, were used. Indications came from public TCR beta signatures; they pointed to CMV infection and to a matching HLA type.

TCRdb called the reads again in MiXCR, with one record for every CDR3 protein. Of about 900,000 distinct CDR3 sequences in the sample, roughly 30% were seen once. Study results and limitations: Dominant in the ex vivo response were TCR beta clonotypes restricted by HLA-C and specific for CMV. CMV carriers with the relevant HLA were identified by cumulative public TCR beta family frequency.

This CDR3 contains 16 residues. Trimming removed 4 bases at V and 3 bases at J, with 18 bases between. Per germline, CDR1 MGHRA and CDR2 YSYEKL. A word on this clonotype: The antigen remains unidentified.

The chain combines TRBV4-1 with TRBJ1-1; D unclear. The sequencing here drew on cultured CD8+ T cells from PBMCs, taken from culture after CMV antigen stimulation. This clonotype was sampled from a human donor in good health (CMV status not recorded). Some clones in this sample may be carry-over from other donors' samples. CDR3: CASSRLAKEAYTEAFF. CDR3 DNA sequence: TGCGCCAGCAGCCGTTTAGCAAAAGAGGCGTACACTGAAGCTTTCTTT.